The 7 T cell receptor beta chains listed next were all sequenced from one sample in a study of blood T cells in healthy people across ages. Primed by a sample-barcoded 5' primer and a J-beta primer mix, a second PCR proceeded for 7 to 11 cycles. TCRdb redid the calling of the 5' RACE reads with MiXCR, one entry per CDR3 protein. The sample yields about 830,000 distinct CDR3 sequences, 58% seen once. The sample consisted of blood. These receptors were obtained from a man younger than 40 in good health.

In its sample, this clonotype was seen a few times. V and J are TRBV30 and TRBJ2-7, with 11 bases aligning to TRBD2. J gave up 2 bases and V 0 bases, and 3 bases lay outside the gene matches. The CDR3 covers 15 residues. CDR1 is GTSNPN and CDR2 is SVGIG in the germline V gene (reference sequence). The DNA of the CDR3 is TGTGCCTGGAGTGTAGGACTAGCGGGCGCCTACGAGCAGTACTTC. This encodes CAWSVGLAGAYEQYF.

V and J are TRBV7-9 and TRBJ2-1; D is uncertain. V was shortened by 10 bases and J by 5 bases, with 12 bases between the two germline ends. This CDR3 region has 12 residues. The germline CDR1 and CDR2 sequences are SEHNR and FQNEAQ (reference sequence). The CDR3 DNA reads as TGTGCCACGTCGGTAGAGGACAATGAGCAGTTCTTC. Protein sequence: CATSVEDNEQFF.

This clonotype occurred a few times. Just one base apart from a much larger clone, this may be a read error. CDR3 DNA sequence: TGTGCCAGCAGGCAAGGCGGGACAGCCTACGAGCAGTACTTC. This gives the protein CASRQGGTAYEQYF. The V call is TRBV4-2, the J call TRBJ2-7, with D maybe TRBD1 (7 bases). Germline CDR1 reads LGHNA; CDR2 reads YNFKEQ. This CDR3 contains 14 residues.

This clonotype has only a few counts. This chain uses TRBV7-2 with TRBJ2-1, with a tentative D call TRBD1 (6 bases). This CDR3 region has 13 residues. CDR1 is SGHTA, CDR2 FQGNSA, per germline. V gave up 2 bases and J gave up 7 bases, with 9 bases separating them. The CDR3 bases are TGTGCCAGCAGCTTATTGCAGGGGAATGAGCAGTTCTTC. Its protein is CASSLLQGNEQFF.

The chain carries TRBV28 and TRBJ1-2, with a tentative D call TRBD1 (5 bases). This CDR3 has 13 amino acids. V was pared by 8 bases and J by 4 bases, with 14 bases between. CDR1 and CDR2 (germline): MDHEN, SYDVKM. The CDR3 DNA follows: TGTGCCAGCGCCGGGGGAGTGTCCTATGGCTACACCTTC. Protein sequence: CASAGGVSYGYTF.

This sequence joins TRBV29-1 and TRBJ2-4, with a possible D match to TRBD1 (6 bases). The DNA end is more similar to TRBJ2-5, so the J call may be wrong. Germline values: CDR1 SQVTM, CDR2 ANQGSEA. CDR3 length equals 12 residues. The CDR3 region is CSVGQNQETQYF. In DNA form, the CDR3 reads TGCAGCGTAGGACAGAACCAAGAGACCCAGTACTTC.

This clonotype has a count of ten or more. This chain connects TRBV6-5 to TRBJ2-1, with D perhaps matching TRBD1 (5 bases). The CDR3 has 11 amino acids. V lost 6 bases, J lost 9 bases, and 9 bases lay in between. Germline CDR1 MNHEY, CDR2 SVGAGI. The chain's CDR3 is CASSGQGEQFF. The DNA of the CDR3 is TGTGCCAGCAGCGGCCAGGGTGAGCAGTTCTTC.